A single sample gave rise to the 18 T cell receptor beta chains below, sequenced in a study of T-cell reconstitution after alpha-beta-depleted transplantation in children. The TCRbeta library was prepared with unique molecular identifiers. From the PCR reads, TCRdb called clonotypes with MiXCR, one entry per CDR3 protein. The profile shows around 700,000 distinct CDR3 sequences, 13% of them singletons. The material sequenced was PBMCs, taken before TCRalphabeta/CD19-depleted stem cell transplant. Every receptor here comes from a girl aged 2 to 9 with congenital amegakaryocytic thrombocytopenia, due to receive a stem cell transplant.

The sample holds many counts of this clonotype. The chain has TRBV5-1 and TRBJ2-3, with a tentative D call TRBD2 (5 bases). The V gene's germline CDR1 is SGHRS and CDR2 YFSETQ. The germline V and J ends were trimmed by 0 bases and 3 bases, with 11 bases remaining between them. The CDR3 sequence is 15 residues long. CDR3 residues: CASSLGILVTDTQYF. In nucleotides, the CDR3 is TGCGCCAGCAGCTTGGGGATACTAGTGACAGATACGCAGTATTTT.

CDR3 region: CSASYGHEQFF. CDR3 DNA sequence: TGCAGTGCTAGTTACGGACATGAGCAGTTCTTC. The chain joins TRBV20-1 to TRBJ2-1; D is ambiguous. Looked up from germline, CDR1 is DFQATT and CDR2 is SNEGSKA (reference sequence). CDR3 length: 11 residues. Trimming removed 3 bases from V and 8 bases from J, with 8 bases in between.

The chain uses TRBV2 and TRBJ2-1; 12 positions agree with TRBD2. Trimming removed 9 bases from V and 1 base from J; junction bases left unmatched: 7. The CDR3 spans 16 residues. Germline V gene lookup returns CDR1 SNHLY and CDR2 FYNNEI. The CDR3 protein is CASPGTSGLSYNEQFF. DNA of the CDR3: TGTGCCAGTCCTGGGACTAGCGGGCTTTCCTACAATGAGCAGTTCTTC.

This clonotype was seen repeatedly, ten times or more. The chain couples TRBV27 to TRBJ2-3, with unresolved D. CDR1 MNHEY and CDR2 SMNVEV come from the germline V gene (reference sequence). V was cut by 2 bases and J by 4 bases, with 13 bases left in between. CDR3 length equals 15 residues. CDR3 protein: CASSLGVEYADTQYF. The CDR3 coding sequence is TGTGCCAGCAGTTTAGGAGTGGAGTACGCAGATACGCAGTATTTT.

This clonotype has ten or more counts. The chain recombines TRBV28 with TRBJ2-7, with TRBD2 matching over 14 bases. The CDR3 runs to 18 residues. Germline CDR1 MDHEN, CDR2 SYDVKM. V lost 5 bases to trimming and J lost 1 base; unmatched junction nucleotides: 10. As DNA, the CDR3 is TGTGCCAGCAGTCGACAGGGGACTAGCGGGAGTCCGTCCTACGAGCAGTACTTC. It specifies CASSRQGTSGSPSYEQYF.

CDR3 sequence (DNA): TGTGCCAGCAGCTTATGGGAGATTAACACTGAAGCTTTCTTT. Its translation is CASSLWEINTEAFF. The gene calls are TRBV7-9 and TRBJ1-1, with no clear D. In germline, CDR1 is SEHNR, CDR2 FQNEAQ (reference sequence). With 2 bases removed from V and 2 bases from J, the gap between germline ends came to 9 bases. This CDR3 is built from 14 residues.

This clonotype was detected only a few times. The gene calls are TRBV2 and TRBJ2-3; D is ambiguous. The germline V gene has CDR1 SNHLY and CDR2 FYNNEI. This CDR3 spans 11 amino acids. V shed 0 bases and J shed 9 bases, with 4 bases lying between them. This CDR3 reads CASSEAWTQYF. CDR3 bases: TGTGCCAGCAGTGAAGCGTGGACGCAGTATTTT.

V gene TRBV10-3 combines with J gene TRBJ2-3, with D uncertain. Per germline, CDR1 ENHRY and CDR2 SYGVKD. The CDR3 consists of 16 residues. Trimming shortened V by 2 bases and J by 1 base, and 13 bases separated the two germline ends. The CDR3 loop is CAISEPDLRGTDTQYF. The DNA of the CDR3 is TGTGCCATCAGTGAGCCGGACCTTAGGGGCACAGATACGCAGTATTTT.

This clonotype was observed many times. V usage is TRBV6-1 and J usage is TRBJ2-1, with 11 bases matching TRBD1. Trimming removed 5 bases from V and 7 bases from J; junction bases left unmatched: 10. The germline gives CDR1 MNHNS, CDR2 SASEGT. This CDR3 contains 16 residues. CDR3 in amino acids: CASSKDRGRTLNEQFF. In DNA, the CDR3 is TGTGCCAGCAGTAAGGACAGGGGGCGTACTTTGAATGAGCAGTTCTTC.

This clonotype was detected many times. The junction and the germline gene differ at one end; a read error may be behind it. DNA for the CDR3: TGTGCCAGCAGTTCGGGCATGCGAACAGAAGGTTTCTTT. Amino acid sequence: CASSSGMRTEGFF. The chain couples TRBV12-3 or TRBV12-4 to TRBJ1-1; D not resolved. This CDR3 contains 13 residues.

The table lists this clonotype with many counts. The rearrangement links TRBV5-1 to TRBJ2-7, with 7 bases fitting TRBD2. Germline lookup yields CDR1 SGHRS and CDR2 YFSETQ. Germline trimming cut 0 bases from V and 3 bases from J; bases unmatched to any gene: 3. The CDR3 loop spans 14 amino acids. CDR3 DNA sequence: TGCGCCAGCAGCTTGGCGCTAGCGGTCTACGAGCAGTACTTC. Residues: CASSLALAVYEQYF.

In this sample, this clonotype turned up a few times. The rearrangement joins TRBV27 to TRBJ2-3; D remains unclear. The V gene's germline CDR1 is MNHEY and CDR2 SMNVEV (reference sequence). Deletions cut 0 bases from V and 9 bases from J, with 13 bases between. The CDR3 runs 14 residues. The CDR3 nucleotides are TGTGCCAGCAGTTTATCCCCCGATCCTCAGACGCAGTATTTT. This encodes CASSLSPDPQTQYF.

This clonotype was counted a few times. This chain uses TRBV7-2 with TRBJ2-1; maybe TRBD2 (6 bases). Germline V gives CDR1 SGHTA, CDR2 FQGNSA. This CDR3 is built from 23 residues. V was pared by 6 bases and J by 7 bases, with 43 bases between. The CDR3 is CASRGRGWSNSTRINQLNNEQFF. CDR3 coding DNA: TGTGCCAGCAGAGGCCGGGGGTGGTCAAATAGTACCCGAATAAATCAGTTAAATAATGAGCAGTTCTTC.

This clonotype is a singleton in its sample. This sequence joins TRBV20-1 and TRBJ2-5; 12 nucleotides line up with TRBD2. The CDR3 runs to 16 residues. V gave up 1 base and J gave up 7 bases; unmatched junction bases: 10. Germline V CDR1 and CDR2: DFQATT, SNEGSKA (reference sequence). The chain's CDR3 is CSARAGTSGPWGTQYF. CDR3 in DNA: TGCAGTGCTAGAGCCGGGACTAGCGGGCCTTGGGGGACCCAGTACTTC.

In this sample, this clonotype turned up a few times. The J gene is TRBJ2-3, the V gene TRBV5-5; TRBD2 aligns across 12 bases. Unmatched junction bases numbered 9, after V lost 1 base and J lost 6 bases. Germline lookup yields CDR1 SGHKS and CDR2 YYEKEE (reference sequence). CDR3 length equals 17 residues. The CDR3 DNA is TGTGCCAGCAGCTTGAGGTACCGACTAGCGGGAGCCGATACGCAGTATTTT. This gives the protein CASSLRYRLAGADTQYF.

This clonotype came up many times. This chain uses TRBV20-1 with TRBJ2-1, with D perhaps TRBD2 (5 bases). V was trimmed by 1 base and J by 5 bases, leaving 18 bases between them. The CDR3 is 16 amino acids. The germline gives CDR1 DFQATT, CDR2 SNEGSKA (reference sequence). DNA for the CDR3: TGCAGTGCTAGAGTCCCGCTAGCAATCACCGACAATGAGCAGTTCTTC. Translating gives CSARVPLAITDNEQFF.

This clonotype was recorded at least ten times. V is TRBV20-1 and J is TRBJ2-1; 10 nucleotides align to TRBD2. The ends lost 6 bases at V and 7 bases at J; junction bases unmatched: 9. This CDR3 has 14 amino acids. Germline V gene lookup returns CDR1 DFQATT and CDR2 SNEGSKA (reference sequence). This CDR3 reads CSAALAGVGNEQFF. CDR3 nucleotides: TGCAGTGCGGCGCTAGCGGGAGTGGGGAATGAGCAGTTCTTC.

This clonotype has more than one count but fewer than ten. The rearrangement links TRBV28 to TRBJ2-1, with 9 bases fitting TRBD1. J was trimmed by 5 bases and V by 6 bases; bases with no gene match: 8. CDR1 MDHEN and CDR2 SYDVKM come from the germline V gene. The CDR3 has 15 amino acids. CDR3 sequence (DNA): TGTGCCAGCAGGACCGGGACAGGGCATAACAATGAGCAGTTCTTC. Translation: CASRTGTGHNNEQFF.